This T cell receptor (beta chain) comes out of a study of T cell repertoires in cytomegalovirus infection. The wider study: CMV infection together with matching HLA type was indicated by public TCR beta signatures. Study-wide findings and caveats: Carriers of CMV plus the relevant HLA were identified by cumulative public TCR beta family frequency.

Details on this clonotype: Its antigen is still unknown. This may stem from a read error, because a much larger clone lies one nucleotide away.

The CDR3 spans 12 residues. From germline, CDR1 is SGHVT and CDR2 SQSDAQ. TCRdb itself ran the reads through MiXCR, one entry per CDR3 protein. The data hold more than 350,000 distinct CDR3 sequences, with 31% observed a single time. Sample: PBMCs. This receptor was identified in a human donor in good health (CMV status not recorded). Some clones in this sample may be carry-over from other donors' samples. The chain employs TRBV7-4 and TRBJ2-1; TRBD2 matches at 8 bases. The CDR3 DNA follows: TGTGCCAGCAGCCCAACTAGCGGCGGGCAGTTATTC. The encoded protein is CASSPTSGGQLF.